A selection of T cell receptor beta chains follows, all from one sample in a study of tumor and adjacent non-tumor tissue in lung cancer. In TCRdb, the multiplex PCR reads were re-called with MiXCR into one record per CDR3 protein. Of more than 120,000 distinct CDR3 sequences listed, around 60% were seen once; the top ten hold roughly 18%. What was sequenced was lung tumor tissue. The receptors were sampled from a man aged 55-75 years with small cell lung cancer. The CDR3 runs from the conserved cysteine through the conserved F or W. The D gene is left open where the match is weak. The size field is filled for only some rows; it gives once, few, many or a size class.

J gene: TRBJ2-1
V gene: TRBV25-1
D gene: TRBD2
clone size: -
CDR3 DNA: TGTGCCAGCAGTCCGAACCTCGGGACTAGCGGTGACAATGAGCAGTTCTTC
CDR3 protein: CASSPNLGTSGDNEQFF

J gene: TRBJ1-2
V gene: TRBV6-5
D gene: -
clone size: -
CDR3 DNA: TGTGCCAGCAGCACAAGGGACTGTGGCTACACCTTC
CDR3 protein: CASSTRDCGYTF

J gene: TRBJ2-5
V gene: TRBV11-2
D gene: -
clone size: once
CDR3 DNA: TGTGCCAGCAACCCATTACAGGGGCCACGGGAGAGCCAGTACTTC
CDR3 protein: CASNPLQGPRESQYF

J gene: TRBJ1-4
V gene: TRBV6-2/TRBV6-3
D gene: -
clone size: -
CDR3 DNA: TGTGCCAGCAGTTTTTCGGACATGCTTAATGAAAAACTGTTTTTT
CDR3 protein: CASSFSDMLNEKLFF

J gene: TRBJ2-1
V gene: TRBV5-1
D gene: -
clone size: once
CDR3 DNA: TGCGCCAACAGCTTAGGTGGCGGTAGCTCCTACAATGAGCAGTTCTTC
CDR3 protein: CANSLGGGSSYNEQFF

J gene: TRBJ2-5
V gene: TRBV20-1
D gene: TRBD1
clone size: many
CDR3 DNA: TGCAGTGCTAGAGATCTGTCTAACAGGGGAGAGACCCAGTACTTC
CDR3 protein: CSARDLSNRGETQYF

J gene: TRBJ2-1
V gene: TRBV5-1
D gene: TRBD2
clone size: -
CDR3 DNA: TGTGCCAGCAGCCCGGAACTAGCGGATTACAATGAGCAGTTCTTC
CDR3 protein: CASSPELADYNEQFF

J gene: TRBJ2-3
V gene: TRBV28
D gene: -
clone size: -
CDR3 DNA: TGTAGCAGCAGCCCCGGGACACGCACTAGCACAGATACGCAGTATTTT
CDR3 protein: CSSSPGTRTSTDTQYF

J gene: TRBJ2-2
V gene: TRBV5-1
D gene: -
clone size: once
CDR3 DNA: TGCGCCAGCAACTTGATAGGTCACACCAGGGAGCTGTTTTTT
CDR3 protein: CASNLIGHTRELFF

J gene: TRBJ2-1
V gene: TRBV7-9
D gene: TRBD2
clone size: -
CDR3 DNA: TGTGCCAGCAGCTTAGGGACTAGCGTCTACAATGAGCAGTTCTTC
CDR3 protein: CASSLGTSVYNEQFF

J gene: TRBJ1-2
V gene: TRBV6-6
D gene: TRBD1
clone size: -
CDR3 DNA: TGTGCCAGCAGTAGGCGACAGGGAGGTAGAGGCTACACCTTC
CDR3 protein: CASSRRQGGRGYTF

J gene: TRBJ2-1
V gene: TRBV11-3
D gene: -
clone size: -
CDR3 DNA: TGTGCGAGCAGCTTGGAAGGACTAAGTGGGCAGTTCTTC
CDR3 protein: CASSLEGLSGQFF

J gene: TRBJ2-7
V gene: TRBV5-1
D gene: -
clone size: -
CDR3 DNA: TGCGCCAGCAGCTTGGACAACAACTACGAGCAGTACTTC
CDR3 protein: CASSLDNNYEQYF

J gene: TRBJ1-5
V gene: TRBV5-6
D gene: -
clone size: -
CDR3 DNA: TGTGCCAGCAGCAGTGCGTGGAATCAGCCCCAGCATTTT
CDR3 protein: CASSSAWNQPQHF

J gene: TRBJ1-2
V gene: TRBV11-2
D gene: -
clone size: -
CDR3 DNA: TGTGCCAGCGTCTTAGCCGGGACGAAACAACACTATGGCTACACCTTC
CDR3 protein: CASVLAGTKQHYGYTF

J gene: TRBJ2-1
V gene: TRBV5-4
D gene: TRBD1
clone size: many
CDR3 DNA: TGTGCCAGCAGCTTGGGGGGCAGGGGGCTAAATGAGCAGTTCTTC
CDR3 protein: CASSLGGRGLNEQFF

J gene: TRBJ2-2
V gene: TRBV4-2
D gene: -
clone size: -
CDR3 DNA: TGTGCCAGCAGCCAAGAAGTACATACCGGGGAGCTGTTTTTT
CDR3 protein: CASSQEVHTGELFF

J gene: TRBJ1-6
V gene: TRBV4-1
D gene: -
clone size: -
CDR3 DNA: TGCGCCAGCAGCCAAGGGGCGAACTATAATTCATCCCTACAGTTT
CDR3 protein: CASSQGANYNSSLQF

J gene: TRBJ1-3
V gene: TRBV29-1
D gene: -
clone size: -
CDR3 DNA: TGCAGCGCTGGGGCTTACTCTGGAAACACCATATATTTT
CDR3 protein: CSAGAYSGNTIYF

J gene: TRBJ2-1
V gene: TRBV6-1
D gene: -
clone size: -
CDR3 DNA: TGTGCCAGCAGAACCGTCGGTTACGGCTACAATGGGCAGTTCTTC
CDR3 protein: CASRTVGYGYNGQFF

J gene: TRBJ2-7
V gene: TRBV11-2
D gene: -
clone size: -
CDR3 DNA: TGTGCTAGCAGCCTCGGACATTTCGAGCAGTACTTC
CDR3 protein: CASSLGHFEQYF

J gene: TRBJ2-5
V gene: TRBV6-1
D gene: TRBD2
clone size: many
CDR3 DNA: TGTGCCAGCAGATTTCTAGCGGCCCTGGTCGGGGAGACCCAGTACTTC
CDR3 protein: CASRFLAALVGETQYF

J gene: TRBJ2-5
V gene: TRBV5-1
D gene: -
clone size: -
CDR3 DNA: TGCGCCAACGGCCCGGGGGTGCATCCCGAAGAGACCCAGTACTTC
CDR3 protein: CANGPGVHPEETQYF

J gene: TRBJ2-3
V gene: TRBV4-2
D gene: -
clone size: -
CDR3 DNA: TGTGCCAGCAGCCAATACCTTAGAGGGACGCAGTATTTT
CDR3 protein: CASSQYLRGTQYF

J gene: TRBJ2-5
V gene: TRBV6-6
D gene: TRBD2
clone size: -
CDR3 DNA: TGTGCCAGCAGTGGAACTAGCGGGAGAGAAGGGACCCATTACTTC
CDR3 protein: CASSGTSGREGTHYF

J gene: TRBJ1-2
V gene: TRBV11-3
D gene: -
clone size: -
CDR3 DNA: TGTGCCGCCAACCCCCTGGGACGGGACTATGGCTACACCTTC
CDR3 protein: CAANPLGRDYGYTF

J gene: TRBJ2-3
V gene: TRBV24-1
D gene: -
clone size: -
CDR3 DNA: TGTGCCACCAGTGATTCCGGGGCGCAGTATTTT
CDR3 protein: CATSDSGAQYF

J gene: TRBJ2-3
V gene: TRBV6-5
D gene: -
clone size: -
CDR3 DNA: TGTGCCAGCAGCTCGGGCCCCTCGGCCCCAGATACGCAGTATTTT
CDR3 protein: CASSSGPSAPDTQYF

J gene: TRBJ2-1
V gene: TRBV6-1
D gene: -
clone size: -
CDR3 DNA: TGTGCCAGCATTGTGGTGAGGGCCTCCTACAATGAGCAGCTCTTC
CDR3 protein: CASIVVRASYNEQLF

J gene: TRBJ2-7
V gene: TRBV12-3/TRBV12-4
D gene: TRBD2
clone size: few
CDR3 DNA: TGTGCCAGCAGCGGGGGGGGTACGGCGGGAGTACCCTACGAGCAGTACTTC
CDR3 protein: CASSGGGTAGVPYEQYF

J gene: TRBJ2-2
V gene: TRBV6-6
D gene: TRBD2
clone size: many
CDR3 DNA: TGTGCCAGCAGTTTGGGACTAGCGGGAGGTCCCGGGGAGCTGTTTTTT
CDR3 protein: CASSLGLAGGPGELFF

J gene: TRBJ2-2
V gene: TRBV6-5
D gene: -
clone size: -
CDR3 DNA: TGTGCCTGCAGACCCCCGGGGGGCGCATCCGGGGAGCTATTTTTT
CDR3 protein: CACRPPGGASGELFF

J gene: TRBJ2-1
V gene: TRBV20-1
D gene: -
clone size: -
CDR3 DNA: TGCAGTGTTGGAGACCGGGTTGCGCGGTTCTTC
CDR3 protein: CSVGDRVARFF

J gene: TRBJ2-2
V gene: TRBV11-2
D gene: -
clone size: -
CDR3 DNA: TGTGCCTACACCATTAGGGGACCCACCGGGGAGTTGTTTTTT
CDR3 protein: CAYTIRGPTGELFF

J gene: TRBJ1-5
V gene: TRBV4-2
D gene: -
clone size: -
CDR3 DNA: TGTGCCGGCAGCCAACTAGGCAGAGATCAGCCCCAGCATTTT
CDR3 protein: CAGSQLGRDQPQHF